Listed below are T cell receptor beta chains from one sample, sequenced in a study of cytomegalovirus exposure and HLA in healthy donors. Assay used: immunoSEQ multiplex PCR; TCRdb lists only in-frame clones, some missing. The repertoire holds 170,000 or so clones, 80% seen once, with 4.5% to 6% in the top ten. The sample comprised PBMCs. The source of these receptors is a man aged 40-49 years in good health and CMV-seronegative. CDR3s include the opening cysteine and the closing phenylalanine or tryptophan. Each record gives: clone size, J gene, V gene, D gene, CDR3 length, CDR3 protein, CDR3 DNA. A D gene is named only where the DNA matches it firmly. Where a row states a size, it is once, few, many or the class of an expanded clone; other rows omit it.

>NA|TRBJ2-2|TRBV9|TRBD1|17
CASSVATGGTNTGELFF
TGTGCCAGCAGCGTCGCAACAGGGGGCACGAACACCGGGGAGCTGTTTTTT
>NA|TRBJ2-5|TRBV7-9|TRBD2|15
CASSLVGGSEETQYF
TGTGCCAGCAGCTTAGTAGGCGGGAGTGAGGAGACCCAGTACTTC
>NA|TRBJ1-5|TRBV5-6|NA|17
CASSLSTVLYSNQPQHF
TGTGCCAGCAGCTTGTCGACCGTACTATATAGCAATCAGCCCCAGCATTTT
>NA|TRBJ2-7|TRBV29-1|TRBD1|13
CSVPGTGDREQYF
TGCAGCGTTCCCGGGACAGGGGATCGCGAGCAGTACTTC
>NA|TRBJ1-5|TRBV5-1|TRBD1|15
CASSPSGTANQPQHF
TGCGCCAGCAGCCCCTCCGGGACAGCTAATCAGCCCCAGCATTTT
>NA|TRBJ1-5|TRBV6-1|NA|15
CASSHPRGGNQPQHF
TGTGCCAGCAGCCACCCCAGAGGCGGCAATCAGCCCCAGCATTTT
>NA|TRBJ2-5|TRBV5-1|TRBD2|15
CASSLLAGAQETQYF
TGCGCCAGCAGCTTGTTAGCGGGGGCACAAGAGACCCAGTACTTC
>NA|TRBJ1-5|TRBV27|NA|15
CASSLSNRATRPQHF
TGTGCCAGCAGTTTATCCAACAGGGCGACGAGGCCCCAGCATTTT
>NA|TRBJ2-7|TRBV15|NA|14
CATSRVGVSYEQYF
TGTGCCACCAGCAGAGTAGGGGTCTCCTACGAGCAGTACTTC
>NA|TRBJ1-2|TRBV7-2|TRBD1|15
CASSSGQRFGYGYTF
TGTGCCAGCAGCTCGGGACAGCGATTCGGATATGGCTACACCTTC
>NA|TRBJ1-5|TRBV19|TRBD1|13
CAIGGQGGQPQHF
TGTGCCATCGGGGGACAGGGCGGTCAGCCCCAGCATTTT
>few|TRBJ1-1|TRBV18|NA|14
CASSPTQLNTEAFF
TGTGCCAGCTCACCAACACAGTTGAACACTGAAGCTTTCTTT
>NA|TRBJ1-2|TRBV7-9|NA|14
CASSPWTQNYGYTF
TGTGCCAGCAGCCCATGGACACAAAACTATGGCTACACCTTC
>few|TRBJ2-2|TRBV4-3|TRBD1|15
CASSQGTGEAGELFF
TGCGCCAGCAGCCAAGGGACAGGGGAGGCCGGGGAGCTGTTTTTT
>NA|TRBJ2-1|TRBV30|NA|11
CAWMSGIEQFF
TGTGCCTGGATGTCGGGAATTGAGCAGTTCTTC
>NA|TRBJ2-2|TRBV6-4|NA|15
CASSDSEGNTGELFF
TGTGCCAGCAGTGACTCCGAGGGTAACACCGGGGAGCTGTTTTTT
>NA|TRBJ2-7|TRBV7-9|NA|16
CSSSYGSGGWDYEQYF
TGTTCCAGCAGCTACGGTAGTGGGGGCTGGGATTACGAGCAGTACTTC
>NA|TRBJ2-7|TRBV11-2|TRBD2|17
CASSLRTSGVSSYEQYF
TGTGCCAGCAGCTTGCGGACTAGCGGGGTGAGCTCCTACGAGCAGTACTTC
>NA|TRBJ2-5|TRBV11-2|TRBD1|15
CASSPGTGGEETQYF
TGTGCCAGCAGCCCCGGGACAGGCGGTGAAGAGACCCAGTACTTC
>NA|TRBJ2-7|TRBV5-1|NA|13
CASSSGLSYEQYF
TGCGCCAGCAGCTCTGGACTTTCCTACGAGCAGTACTTC
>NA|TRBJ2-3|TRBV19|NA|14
CASSIVSNTDTQYF
TGTGCCAGTAGTATAGTAAGCAACACAGATACGCAGTATTTT
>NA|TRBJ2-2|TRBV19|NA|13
CASRLANTGELFF
TGTGCCAGTAGGCTAGCGAACACCGGGGAGCTGTTTTTT
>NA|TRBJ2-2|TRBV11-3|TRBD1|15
CASSSGQGSTGELFF
TGTGCCAGCAGCTCGGGACAGGGGTCCACCGGGGAGCTGTTTTTT
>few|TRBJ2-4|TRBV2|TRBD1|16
CASSQADRGAKNIQYF
TGTGCCAGCAGCCAGGCAGACAGGGGCGCCAAAAACATTCAGTACTTC